Listed below are T cell receptor beta chains from one sample, sequenced in a study of T-cell memory formation after mild COVID-19. MiXCR, run by TCRdb on the 5' RACE reads, gives a single entry per CDR3 protein. This table has roughly 130,000 distinct CDR3 sequences, 16% appearing once. Sequenced: PBMCs or a T cell subset sorted from them (not recorded which). Every receptor here comes from an adult woman who had mild COVID-19 (a few samples of this study predate the infection). Cell type and time point are not known. CDR3s include the opening cysteine and the closing phenylalanine or tryptophan.

TRBJ2-1,TRBV5-1,CASSLGAQGVSEQFF
TRBJ2-1,TRBV12-3/TRBV12-4,CASKLDRGTYNEQFF
TRBJ1-2,TRBV20-1,CSARDVGRQNYGYTF
TRBJ2-7,TRBV4-3,CASSRGPRSSAHEQYF
TRBJ2-2,TRBV5-1,CASSSGLAGTGELFF
TRBJ1-1,TRBV12-3/TRBV12-4,CASSPSAEAFF
TRBJ2-1,TRBV7-2,CASSPPAENEQFF
TRBJ2-5,TRBV7-9,CASGAGEETQYF
TRBJ2-5,TRBV6-5,CASRPKWASDRQETQYF
TRBJ1-3,TRBV7-2,CASSLAESLPGGNTIYF
TRBJ2-7,TRBV5-1,CASSTPRLAGVGEQYF
TRBJ2-2,TRBV19,CASSIDHQGVRLGELFF
TRBJ2-1,TRBV3-1,CASRLQGANYNEQFF
TRBJ2-1,TRBV6-2/TRBV6-3,CASSPYYNEQFF
TRBJ2-4,TRBV7-9,CASSKSAFVAKNIQYF
TRBJ1-3,TRBV3-1,CASSQDSGSGNTIYF
TRBJ2-1,TRBV7-9,CASGPGQPGLAYNNEQFF
TRBJ2-7,TRBV5-1,CASSRRGRENEQYF
TRBJ2-1,TRBV20-1,CSVPGRSVGLAGGRSLSYNEQFF
TRBJ2-1,TRBV27,CASSLRGTYNEQFF
TRBJ1-1,TRBV14,CASSQVLTGANTEAFF
TRBJ1-1,TRBV7-6,CASSLGQGTTEAFF
TRBJ2-5,TRBV10-3,CAISEVGETQYF
TRBJ1-6,TRBV9,CASSVDRNSPLHF
TRBJ1-4,TRBV6-5,CASRRGFGATDGKLFF
TRBJ1-3,TRBV3-1,CASSQEGAGNTIYF
TRBJ2-1,TRBV6-6,CASSRDTGGIYNEQFF
TRBJ1-6,TRBV5-1,CASSVTRGESNSPLHF
TRBJ2-2,TRBV4-1,CASSQEVLNTGELFF
TRBJ2-2,TRBV20-1,CSARGTGALTGELFF
TRBJ2-5,TRBV5-1,CASSLDGGPRMAQYF
TRBJ2-1,TRBV12-3/TRBV12-4,CASSLISDEQFF